These 2 T cell receptor beta chains originate from one sample sequenced in a study of cytomegalovirus exposure and HLA in healthy donors. The study ran its PCR with 60 Vbeta and 13 Jbeta primers. The data were produced by immunoSEQ multiplex PCR, yet TCRdb's version contains in-frame clones alone and is incomplete. Of under 200,000 clones listed, approximately 78% are singletons. The sample comprised PBMCs. These receptors were obtained from a girl aged 2 to 10 in good health and CMV-seropositive.

This clone is medium-sized within its sample. The chain joins TRBV6-1 to TRBJ2-7; 9 bases line up with TRBD2. The CDR3 spans 15 residues. CDR1 and CDR2 (germline): MNHNS, SASEGT. The V and J ends lost 0 bases and 0 bases, in that order; junction bases with no gene match: 0. DNA for the CDR3: TGTGCCAGCAGTGAAGCTAGCGGGAGCTCCTACGAGCAGTACTTC. Its translation is CASSEASGSSYEQYF.

The chain recombines TRBV5-1 with TRBJ1-3; D is ambiguous. Trimming cost V 1 base and J 4 bases, with 9 bases left between them. This CDR3 contains 14 residues. The germline V gene has CDR1 SGHRS and CDR2 YFSETQ. The CDR3 DNA follows: TGCGCCAGCAGCTTGACATTCGGGGGAAACACCATATATTTT. Encoded protein: CASSLTFGGNTIYF.